A single sample is the source of the 30 T cell receptor beta chains below, sequenced in a study of beta chain features in type 1 diabetes. Every bit of the isolated RNA underwent reverse transcription, so sequencing read expressed TCRB transcripts. Measured with immunoSEQ multiplex PCR; TCRdb has only the in-frame clones, and not every one. The table lists around 290,000 clones, roughly 8% of them singletons. Source material: central memory CD4+ T cells from blood. These receptors came from a woman under 30 in good health.

The rearrangement links TRBV6-1 to TRBJ2-3, with 9 bases fitting TRBD1. The CDR3 runs 15 residues. Trimming at V came to 6 bases and at J to 4 bases, leaving 8 bases not matched to a gene. Germline V CDR1 and CDR2: MNHNS, SASEGT. CDR3 protein: CASRRGGTGPDTQYF. Here the CDR3 DNA reads TGTGCCAGCAGGCGCGGAGGGACAGGGCCAGATACGCAGTATTTT.

This clone was observed a few times. The rearrangement links TRBV15 to TRBJ2-1, with TRBD1 matching over 9 bases. CDR3 length equals 19 residues. The germline gives CDR1 LNHNV, CDR2 YYDKDF (reference sequence). The J segment lost 5 bases and the V segment lost 3 bases, leaving 17 bases of the junction unmatched. This CDR3 reads CATSSSGTGLSGVDNEQFF. The CDR3 DNA is TGTGCCACCAGCAGTTCCGGGACAGGGCTATCCGGCGTGGACAATGAGCAGTTCTTC.

The J gene is TRBJ2-5, the V gene TRBV18; D is ambiguous. Per germline, CDR1 KGHSH and CDR2 LQKENI. V shed 2 bases and J shed 2 bases, with 12 bases lying between them. There are 15 residues in the CDR3. The CDR3 DNA follows: TGTGCCAGCTCACCATTCGGCCAGGCTCAAGAGACCCAGTACTTC. Protein product: CASSPFGQAQETQYF.

This clone was found a few times. The chain is built from TRBV7-3 and TRBJ2-6, with 7 bases fitting TRBD1. The CDR3 totals 16 residues. Germline V gene data show CDR1 as SGHTA and CDR2 as FQGTGA. The trim removed 5 bases at V and 1 base at J, leaving 5 bases unmatched. The DNA of the CDR3 is TGTGCCAGCAGCCTCCCGACAGGGTCTGGGGCCAACGTCCTGACTTTC. Residues: CASSLPTGSGANVLTF. Variable domain in full (rest from reference TRBV7-3 and TRBJ2-6): GAGVSQTPSNKVTEKGKYVELRCDPISGHTALYWYRQSLGQGPEFLIYFQGTGAADDSGLPNDRFFAVRPEGSVSTLKIQRTERGDSAVYLCASSLPTGSGANVLTFGAGSRLTVL.

The chain employs TRBV29-1 and TRBJ1-1, with 7 bases aligning to TRBD1. CDR1 and CDR2 from the germline V gene are SQVTM and ANQGSEA. Trimming took 0 bases from V and 4 from J; bases not matched to a gene: 5. The CDR3 has 14 amino acids. The CDR3 here is CSVEEGQGGTEAFF. The CDR3 coding sequence is TGCAGCGTTGAAGAAGGGCAGGGGGGCACTGAAGCTTTCTTT.

This sequence joins TRBV6-5 and TRBJ2-6; D not certain. V was cut by 10 bases and J by 0 bases, with 7 bases left in between. This CDR3 has 13 amino acids. The germline CDR1 and CDR2 sequences are MNHEY and SVGAGI. This CDR3 is CATENSGANVLTF. The CDR3, as DNA: TGTGCCACAGAAAACTCTGGGGCCAACGTCCTGACTTTC.

This chain joins TRBV6-5 and TRBJ2-5; D possibly corresponds to TRBD1 (6 bases). CDR1 and CDR2 (germline): MNHEY, SVGAGI. This CDR3 has 14 amino acids. V was shortened by 5 bases and J by 2 bases, with 12 bases between the two germline ends. The CDR3 loop reads CASSIPGVQETQYF. Here the CDR3 DNA reads TGTGCCAGCAGTATACCAGGGGTTCAAGAGACCCAGTACTTC.

The chain employs TRBV7-9 and TRBJ1-5; 8 nucleotides match TRBD1. CDR3 size: 15 residues. The trim removed 0 bases at V and 5 bases at J, leaving 3 bases unmatched. The V gene's germline CDR1 is SEHNR and CDR2 FQNEAQ (reference sequence). The CDR3 is CASSLAGQEDQPQHF. DNA of the CDR3: TGTGCCAGCAGCTTAGCGGGACAGGAGGATCAGCCCCAGCATTTT.

This chain links TRBV9 with TRBJ2-3; no clear D. The CDR3 is made up of 16 amino acids. V lost 0 bases and J lost 4, with 15 bases in between. Per germline, CDR1 SGDLS and CDR2 YYNGEE. This CDR3 reads CASSVGDLNTPDTQYF. DNA of the CDR3: TGTGCCAGCAGCGTAGGAGACCTAAATACCCCAGATACGCAGTATTTT.

This clone has just a few counts. The chain employs TRBV9 and TRBJ1-6; 11 bases align to TRBD1. This CDR3 is built from 14 residues. Germline V gene data show CDR1 as SGDLS and CDR2 as YYNGEE. Unmatched junction bases numbered 4, after V lost 6 bases and J lost 8 bases. The CDR3 DNA reads as TGTGCCAGCACATCGGGACAGGGGGATTCACCCCTCCACTTT. Its translation is CASTSGQGDSPLHF.

This clone has only a few counts. In DNA form, the CDR3 reads TGTGCCATCAGTGAATGGTTCCAAGAGACCCAGTACTTC. Translated: CAISEWFQETQYF. The chain combines TRBV10-3 with TRBJ2-5, with no clear D. CDR3 length equals 13 residues. CDR1 is ENHRY, CDR2 SYGVKD, per germline. V was shortened by 3 bases and J by 1 base, with 6 bases between the two germline ends.

The V and J genes are TRBV4-3 and TRBJ2-5, with 7 bases matching TRBD1. Germline CDR1 LGHNA, CDR2 YSLEER. This CDR3 has 17 amino acids. The trim removed 3 bases at V and 5 bases at J, leaving 15 bases unmatched. The CDR3 nucleotides read TGCGCCAGCAGCCATGATCCTAAGCAGGGGGAATGGGAGACCCAGTACTTC. Encoded protein: CASSHDPKQGEWETQYF.

This clone was found a few times. The chain carries TRBV7-9 and TRBJ2-3; D is uncertain. The germline CDR1 and CDR2 sequences are SEHNR and FQNEAQ (reference sequence). V dropped 5 bases and J dropped 1 base, with 7 bases sitting between them. The CDR3 is 13 residues long. CDR3 nucleotide sequence: TGTGCCAGCAGCGAGGCGGGCACAGATACGCAGTATTTT. This encodes CASSEAGTDTQYF. Filled out from reference TRBV7-9 and TRBJ2-3, the complete variable domain reads DTGVSQNPRHKITKRGQNVTFRCDPISEHNRLYWYRQTLGQGPEFLTYFQNEAQLEKSRLLSDRFSAERPKGSFSTLEIQRTEQGDSAMYLCASSEAGTDTQYFGPGTRLTVL.

The gene calls are TRBV30 and TRBJ1-3; tentatively, D is TRBD1 (5 bases). This CDR3 is 14 amino acids long. Trimming left V 4 bases short and J 4 bases short, with 14 bases between. The germline gives CDR1 GTSNPN, CDR2 SVGIG (reference sequence). The CDR3 sequence is CAWTRANPGNTIYF. CDR3 DNA: TGTGCCTGGACCAGGGCGAATCCCGGAAACACCATATATTTT.

The rearrangement joins TRBV19 to TRBJ1-3; 7 nucleotides line up with TRBD1. Germline CDR1 is LNHDA and CDR2 is SQIVND (reference sequence). With 10 bases clipped from V and 4 bases from J, the junction kept 7 bases outside the gene matches. This CDR3 comprises 13 residues. CDR3 in amino acids: CATSTGSGNTIYF. The CDR3 nucleotides read TGTGCCACTTCGACAGGGAGCGGAAACACCATATATTTT.

This clone was found many times. Other DNA sequences in this specimen translate into the identical CDR3. CDR3 amino acids: CASSSSGANVLTF. CDR3 sequence (DNA): TGTGCCAGCAGCTCCTCTGGGGCCAACGTCCTGACTTTC. This chain links TRBV7-9 with TRBJ2-6; D not resolved. From germline, CDR1 is SEHNR and CDR2 FQNEAQ (reference sequence). CDR3 length: 13 amino acids. V was clipped by 4 bases and J by 0 bases, with 1 base between them.

This clone was counted only a few times. This sequence joins TRBV28 and TRBJ2-5; tentative D call: TRBD2 (6 bases). The V gene lost 5 bases and the J gene lost 4 bases, with 14 bases spanning the gap. The CDR3 has 14 residues. The germline V gene has CDR1 MDHEN and CDR2 SYDVKM. CDR3 DNA: TGTGCCAGCAGTATCAGCGGAGGGTCAGAGACCCAGTACTTC. Translated: CASSISGGSETQYF.

This clone was observed at least ten times. The rearrangement uses TRBV11-2 and TRBJ2-3, with D perhaps TRBD2 (6 bases). Per germline, CDR1 SGHAT and CDR2 FQNNGV. The V gene lost 5 bases and the J gene lost 5 bases, with 14 bases spanning the gap. The CDR3 totals 14 residues. CDR3 amino acids: CASSPGGRRDTQYF. The CDR3 DNA sequence: TGTGCCAGCAGCCCCGGAGGGCGCCGAGATACGCAGTATTTT.

The chain links TRBV7-3 to TRBJ2-5, with no clear D. CDR3 length equals 13 residues. The V gene lost 5 bases and the J gene lost 0 bases, with 7 bases spanning the gap. Germline values: CDR1 SGHTA, CDR2 FQGTGA. The CDR3, as DNA: TGTGCCAGCAGCCCCGCAAACCAAGAGACCCAGTACTTC. This codes for CASSPANQETQYF.

A note on this clone: Given a much more abundant clone one base away, this may be a read error. The chain has TRBV5-4 and TRBJ2-1; 9 nucleotides agree with TRBD1. Germline lookup yields CDR1 SGHNT and CDR2 YYREEE (reference sequence). The V and J ends lost 2 bases and 4 bases, in that order; junction bases with no gene match: 1. The CDR3 sequence is 14 residues long. CDR3: CASSFGTGYNEQFF. The CDR3 region has the DNA TGTGCCAGCAGCTTCGGGACAGGGTACAATGAGCAGTTCTTC.

The CDR3 nucleotides read TGTGCCAGTAAGTTTAAAGCGGGAGGACTCAATGAGCAGTTCTTC. This translates into CASKFKAGGLNEQFF. J is TRBJ2-1 and V is TRBV19, with 9 bases matching TRBD2. Trimming cost V 7 bases and J 6 bases; bases outside gene matches: 10. The germline gives CDR1 LNHDA, CDR2 SQIVND (reference sequence). This CDR3 has 15 amino acids.

Ten or more counts support this clone. V and J are TRBV5-1 and TRBJ2-2; 7 bases agree with TRBD2. Germline trimming cut 2 bases from V and 5 bases from J; bases unmatched to any gene: 3. This CDR3 is 14 amino acids long. Looked up from germline, CDR1 is SGHRS and CDR2 is YFSETQ. The CDR3 reads CASSFAGETGELFF. CDR3 sequence (DNA): TGCGCCAGCAGCTTCGCGGGGGAAACCGGGGAGCTGTTTTTT.

CDR3 DNA sequence: TGTGCCAGCAGTTTTAAGGGTCAGGTGGGATACAATGAGCAGTTCTTC. It encodes CASSFKGQVGYNEQFF. The genes are TRBV27 and TRBJ2-1; the D is unclear. V lost 3 bases and J 4 bases, leaving 16 bases between the germline ends. Per germline, CDR1 MNHEY and CDR2 SMNVEV (reference sequence). There are 16 residues in the CDR3.

The genes are TRBV4-3 and TRBJ2-3; D ambiguous. Germline V gene lookup returns CDR1 LGHNA and CDR2 YSLEER. Trimming pared 1 base from V and 0 bases from J, leaving 17 bases between. CDR3 length: 18 residues. The CDR3 loop is CASSQVARPTYSTDTQYF. CDR3 coding DNA: TGCGCCAGCAGCCAAGTAGCTAGGCCAACATATAGCACAGATACGCAGTATTTT.

Comment on this clone: The junction departs from germline at one end; a sequencing error may be responsible. V gene TRBV7-9 combines with J gene TRBJ2-1; 10 nucleotides align to TRBD2. This CDR3 is 14 amino acids long. The germline gives CDR1 SEHNR, CDR2 FQNEAQ (reference sequence). CDR3 in DNA: TGCGCCAGCAGCCATACTAGCGGGATTAATGAGCAGTTCTTC. Encoded protein: CASSHTSGINEQFF.

This clone was counted only a few times. The J gene is TRBJ1-1, the V gene TRBV5-1; D gene ambiguous. V shed 0 bases and J shed 4 bases, with 10 bases lying between them. This CDR3 has 14 amino acids. Germline lookup yields CDR1 SGHRS and CDR2 YFSETQ. CDR3 sequence reads: CASSLELGSTEAFF. The CDR3 region has the DNA TGCGCCAGCAGCTTGGAATTGGGGAGCACTGAAGCTTTCTTT.

There are a few counts of this clone. This chain connects TRBV18 to TRBJ2-1; a weak D match, TRBD2 (6 bases). Germline lookup yields CDR1 KGHSH and CDR2 LQKENI. The CDR3 sequence is 14 residues long. V dropped 0 bases and J dropped 9 bases, with 12 bases sitting between them. CDR3 protein: CASSPPPGRGEQFF. Here the CDR3 DNA reads TGTGCCAGCTCACCACCTCCTGGGCGGGGTGAGCAGTTCTTC.

The V gene is TRBV28, the J gene TRBJ1-2, with 7 nucleotides matching TRBD1. Germline V gene lookup returns CDR1 MDHEN and CDR2 SYDVKM. Losses at the gene ends were 3 bases for V and 4 bases for J; bases not matched to a gene: 5. The CDR3 has 14 residues. CDR3: CASSLVTGTYGYTF. CDR3 bases: TGTGCCAGCAGTTTGGTGACAGGGACCTATGGCTACACCTTC.

This clone appeared a few times. At the DNA level, this CDR3 is encoded by other sequences in the same sample as well. The CDR3 region has the DNA TGTGCCAGCAGCCAAGTGCGGCAGGGTGACGCGGGTTCACCCCTCCACTTT. Its translation: CASSQVRQGDAGSPLHF. The chain carries TRBV4-2 and TRBJ1-6; possible D gene TRBD1, 5 bases. V dropped 1 base and J dropped 9 bases, with 19 bases sitting between them. The CDR3 sequence is 17 residues long. Germline CDR1 reads LGHNA; CDR2 reads YNFKEQ.

Regarding this clone: Distinct nucleotide sequences in the sample also encode this CDR3. The chain employs TRBV6-1 and TRBJ2-7, with D unclear. V gave up 3 bases and J gave up 3 bases, with 9 bases separating them. This CDR3 contains 13 residues. Looked up from germline, CDR1 is MNHNS and CDR2 is SASEGT. CDR3 region: CASSDRLSYEQYF. Written as DNA, the CDR3 is TGTGCCAGCAGTGACCGGCTTAGCTACGAGCAGTACTTC.